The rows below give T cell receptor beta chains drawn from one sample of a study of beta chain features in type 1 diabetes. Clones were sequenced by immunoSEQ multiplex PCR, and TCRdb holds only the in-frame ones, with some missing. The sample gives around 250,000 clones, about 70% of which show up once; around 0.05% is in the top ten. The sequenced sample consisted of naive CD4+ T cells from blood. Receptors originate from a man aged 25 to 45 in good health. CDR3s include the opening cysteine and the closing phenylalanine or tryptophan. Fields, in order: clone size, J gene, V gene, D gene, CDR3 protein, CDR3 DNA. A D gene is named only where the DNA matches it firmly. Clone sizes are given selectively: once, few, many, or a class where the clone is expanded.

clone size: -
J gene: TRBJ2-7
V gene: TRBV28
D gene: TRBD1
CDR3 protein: CASSAGQGPYEQYF
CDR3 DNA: TGTGCCAGCAGTGCCGGACAGGGCCCCTACGAGCAGTACTTC

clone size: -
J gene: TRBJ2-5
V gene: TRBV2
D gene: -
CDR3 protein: CASSDGPNQETQYF
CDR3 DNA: TGTGCCAGCAGTGATGGGCCGAACCAAGAGACCCAGTACTTC

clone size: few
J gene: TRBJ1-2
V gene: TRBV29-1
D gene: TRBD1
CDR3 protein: CSVEEPTGQDYGYTF
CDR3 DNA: TGCAGCGTTGAAGAACCAACGGGACAGGATTATGGCTACACCTTC

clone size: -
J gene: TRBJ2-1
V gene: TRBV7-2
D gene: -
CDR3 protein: CASRRTTEIYNEQFF
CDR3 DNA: TGTGCCAGCAGACGCACTACCGAAATTTACAATGAGCAGTTCTTC

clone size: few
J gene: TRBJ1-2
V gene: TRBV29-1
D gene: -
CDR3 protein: CSVASPIEGYTF
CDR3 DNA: TGCAGCGTTGCCAGCCCCATCGAGGGCTACACCTTC

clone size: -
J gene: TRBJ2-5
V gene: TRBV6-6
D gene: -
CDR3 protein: CASSYSRDLETQYF
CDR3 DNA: TGTGCCAGCAGTTACTCTCGAGACTTAGAGACCCAGTACTTC

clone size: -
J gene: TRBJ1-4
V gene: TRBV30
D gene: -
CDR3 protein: CAWSTSEKLFF
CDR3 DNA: TGTGCCTGGAGTACAAGTGAAAAACTGTTTTTT

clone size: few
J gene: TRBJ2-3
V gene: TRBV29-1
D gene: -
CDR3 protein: CSCNARDTDTQYF
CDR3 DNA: TGCAGTTGTAATGCCCGGGACACAGATACGCAGTATTTT

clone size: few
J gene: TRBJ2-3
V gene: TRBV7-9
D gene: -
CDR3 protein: CASSQSAGGRTDTQYF
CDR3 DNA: TGTGCCAGCAGCCAGTCCGCGGGCGGACGCACAGATACGCAGTATTTT

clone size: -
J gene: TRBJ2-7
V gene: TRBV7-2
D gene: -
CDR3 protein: CASSRRGNYEQYF
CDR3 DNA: TGTGCCAGCAGCCGCCGCGGCAACTACGAGCAGTACTTC

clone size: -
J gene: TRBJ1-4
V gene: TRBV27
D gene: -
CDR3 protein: CASSRGVATNEKLFF
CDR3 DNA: TGTGCCAGCAGTAGGGGGGTTGCAACTAATGAAAAACTGTTTTTT

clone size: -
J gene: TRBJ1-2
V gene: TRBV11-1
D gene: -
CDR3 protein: CASSRGYGYTF
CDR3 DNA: TGTGCCAGCAGCCGCGGTTATGGCTACACCTTC

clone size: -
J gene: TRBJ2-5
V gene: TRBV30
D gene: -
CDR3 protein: CAWSGRETQYF
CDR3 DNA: TGTGCCTGGAGCGGGAGAGAGACCCAGTACTTC

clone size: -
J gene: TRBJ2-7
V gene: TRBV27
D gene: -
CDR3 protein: CASSLRYNSYEQYF
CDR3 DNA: TGTGCCAGCAGTTTGCGGTACAACTCCTACGAGCAGTACTTC

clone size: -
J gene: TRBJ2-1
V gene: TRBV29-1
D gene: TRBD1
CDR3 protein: CSMRGPPPGEQFF
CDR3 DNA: TGCAGCATGAGGGGGCCTCCGCCCGGTGAGCAGTTCTTC

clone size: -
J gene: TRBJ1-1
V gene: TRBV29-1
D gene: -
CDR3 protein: CSSDSRSEAFF
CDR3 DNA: TGCAGCTCGGACAGTCGATCTGAAGCTTTCTTT

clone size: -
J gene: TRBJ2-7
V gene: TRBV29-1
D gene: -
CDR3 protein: CSVARRLSSYEQYF
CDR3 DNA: TGCAGCGTTGCTAGAAGGCTCAGCTCCTACGAGCAGTACTTC

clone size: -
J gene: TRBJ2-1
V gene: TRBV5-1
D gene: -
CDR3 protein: CASSLDRGSYNEQFF
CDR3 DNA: TGCGCCAGCAGCTTAGACCGGGGATCCTACAATGAGCAGTTCTTC

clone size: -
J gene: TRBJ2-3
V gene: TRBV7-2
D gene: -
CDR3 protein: CASSRIPGTAVTDTQYF
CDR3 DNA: TGTGCCAGCAGCCGCATACCGGGGACTGCTGTCACAGATACGCAGTATTTT

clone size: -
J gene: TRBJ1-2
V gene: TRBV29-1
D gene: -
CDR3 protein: CSVARAANYGYTF
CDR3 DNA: TGCAGCGTGGCGCGGGCCGCTAACTATGGCTACACCTTC

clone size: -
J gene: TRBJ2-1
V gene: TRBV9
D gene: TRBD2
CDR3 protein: CASSVGRPGGRYNEQFF
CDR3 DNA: TGTGCCAGCAGCGTAGGTCGGCCGGGAGGGCGATACAATGAGCAGTTCTTC

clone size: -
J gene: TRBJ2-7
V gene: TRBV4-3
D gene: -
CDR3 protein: CASSQGRFGTYEQYF
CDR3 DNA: TGCGCCAGCAGCCAAGGTCGGTTCGGGACCTACGAGCAGTACTTC

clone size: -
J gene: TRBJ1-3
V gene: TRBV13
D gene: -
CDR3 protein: CASGWGSGNTIYF
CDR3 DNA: TGTGCCAGCGGATGGGGATCTGGAAACACCATATATTTT

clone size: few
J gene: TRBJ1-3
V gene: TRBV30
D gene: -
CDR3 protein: CAWSRDSSGNTIYF
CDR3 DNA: TGTGCCTGGAGCAGAGACTCATCCGGAAACACCATATATTTT

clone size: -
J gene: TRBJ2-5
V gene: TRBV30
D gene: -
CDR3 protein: CAWSEGFRETQYF
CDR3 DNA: TGTGCCTGGAGTGAGGGGTTCCGAGAGACCCAGTACTTC

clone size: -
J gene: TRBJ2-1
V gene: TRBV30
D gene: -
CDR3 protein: CAWKAESYNEQFF
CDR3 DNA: TGTGCCTGGAAAGCGGAGTCCTACAATGAGCAGTTCTTC

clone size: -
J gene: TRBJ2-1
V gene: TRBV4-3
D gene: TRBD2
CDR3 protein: CASSQDRGSGGGNEQFF
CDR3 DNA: TGCGCCAGCAGCCAAGATCGCGGCTCGGGAGGAGGAAATGAGCAGTTCTTC

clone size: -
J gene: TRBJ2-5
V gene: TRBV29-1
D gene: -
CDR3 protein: CSVEWGQETQYF
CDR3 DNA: TGCAGCGTTGAATGGGGCCAAGAGACCCAGTACTTC

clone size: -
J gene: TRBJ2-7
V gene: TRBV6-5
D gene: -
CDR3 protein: CASSYARGSSYEQYF
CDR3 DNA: TGTGCCAGCAGTTACGCCAGAGGGAGCTCCTACGAGCAGTACTTC